What follows are 23 T cell receptor beta chains derived from one specimen sequenced in a study of blood T cell repertoires in COVID-19. Sequencing used immunoSEQ multiplex PCR; TCRdb keeps in-frame clones, though not all of them. Altogether about 530,000 clones are present, roughly nine tenths being singletons, with the ten largest covering 7.8%. The sample taken for sequencing was peripheral blood. The receptors stem from a woman aged 50 to 60 with COVID-19, enrolled during active disease.

V and J are TRBV19 and TRBJ2-1, with D possibly matching TRBD2 (5 bases). V was clipped by 4 bases and J by 5 bases, with 15 bases between them. The CDR3 contains 15 residues. Germline V lookup: CDR1 LNHDA, CDR2 SQIVND (reference sequence). CDR3 protein: CASSTGLPSDNEQFF. The CDR3 DNA is TGTGCCAGTAGTACAGGACTGCCGTCGGACAATGAGCAGTTCTTC. Full variable domain (outside the CDR3, taken from reference TRBV19 and TRBJ2-1): DGGITQSPKYLFRKEGQNVTLSCEQNLNHDAMYWYRQDPGQGLRLIYYSQIVNDFQKGDIAEGYSVSREKKESFPLTVTSAQKNPTAFYLCASSTGLPSDNEQFFGPGTRLTVL.

V is TRBV12-3 or TRBV12-4 and J is TRBJ1-1, with no clear D. Trimming removed 8 bases from V and 7 bases from J, with 17 bases in between. This CDR3 region has 13 residues. Here the CDR3 reads CASFLGRWGEAFF. The CDR3 nucleotides read TGTGCCAGCTTCCTAGGGAGGTGGGGTGAAGCTTTCTTT.

The chain recombines TRBV10-2 with TRBJ1-4; possible D gene TRBD1, 6 bases. V was trimmed by 6 bases and J by 6 bases, leaving 8 bases between them. The CDR3 covers 12 residues. In germline, CDR1 is WSHSY, CDR2 SAAADI. CDR3 amino acids: CASRQGDEKLFF. The CDR3, as DNA: TGCGCCAGCAGACAGGGAGATGAAAAACTGTTTTTT.

The chain recombines TRBV6-5 with TRBJ1-2, with TRBD1 identical over 7 bases. The CDR3 is made up of 13 amino acids. Germline V CDR1 and CDR2: MNHEY, SVGAGI. Trimming at V came to 7 bases and at J to 0 bases, leaving 2 bases not matched to a gene. CDR3 bases: TGTGCCAGCACCCAGGGGGCTAACTATGGCTACACCTTC. This sequence encodes CASTQGANYGYTF.

The rearrangement links TRBV7-9 to TRBJ1-1; 8 nucleotides align to TRBD1. Germline lookup yields CDR1 SEHNR and CDR2 FQNEAQ (reference sequence). There are 16 residues in the CDR3. The trim removed 3 bases at V and 5 bases at J, leaving 11 bases unmatched. As DNA, the CDR3 is TGTGCCAGCAGCTTCTCTACAGGGGGTACGTGGACTGAAGCTTTCTTT. Protein: CASSFSTGGTWTEAFF.

The rearrangement links TRBV11-2 to TRBJ1-6, with D uncertain. This CDR3 contains 16 residues. Germline V lookup: CDR1 SGHAT, CDR2 FQNNGV. Trimming stripped 0 bases from V and 9 bases from J, with 15 bases between. This CDR3 is CASSLESPGTGSPLHF. The CDR3 DNA reads TGTGCCAGCAGCTTAGAGTCCCCGGGTACGGGTTCACCCCTCCACTTT.

This chain connects TRBV18 to TRBJ1-1; 11 nucleotides agree with TRBD1. J lost 5 bases, V lost 3 bases, and 8 bases had no gene match. Germline CDR1 reads KGHSH; CDR2 reads LQKENI. The CDR3 runs 16 residues. CDR3 loop: CASSPGTGGIWTEAFF. The DNA for the CDR3 is TGTGCCAGCTCACCTGGGACAGGGGGAATTTGGACTGAAGCTTTCTTT.

J is TRBJ1-1 and V is TRBV5-5, with D maybe TRBD1 (5 bases). V dropped 4 bases and J dropped 5 bases, with 15 bases sitting between them. This CDR3 has 14 residues. Germline V lookup: CDR1 SGHKS, CDR2 YYEKEE (reference sequence). The CDR3 region is CASSLQMGQTEAFF. CDR3 bases: TGTGCCAGCAGCCTTCAGATGGGGCAGACTGAAGCTTTCTTT. The full variable domain, rest sourced from reference TRBV5-5 and TRBJ1-1, is DAGVTQSPTHLIKTRGQQVTLRCSPISGHKSVSWYQQVLGQGPQFIFQYYEKEERGRGNFPDRFSARQFPNYSSELNVNALLLGDSALYLCASSLQMGQTEAFFGQGTRLTVV.

V and J are TRBV5-6 and TRBJ1-1, with D maybe TRBD1 (6 bases). The CDR3 sequence is 16 residues long. Germline V gene data show CDR1 as SGHDT and CDR2 as YYEEEE. The V and J ends lost 2 bases and 4 bases respectively, with 18 bases between them. The CDR3: CASSFGSGGGTTEAFF. CDR3 coding DNA: TGTGCCAGCAGCTTCGGGAGCGGGGGCGGAACCACTGAAGCTTTCTTT.

This chain joins TRBV24-1 and TRBJ2-7; no clear D. The V gene's germline CDR1 is KGHDR and CDR2 SFDVKD. V shed 5 bases and J shed 0 bases, with 13 bases lying between them. The CDR3 covers 15 residues. CDR3 bases: TGTGCCACCAGTGCCACTACTGAGAACTCCTACGAGCAGTACTTC. Protein sequence: CATSATTENSYEQYF.

This clone was picked up one time. This chain joins TRBV12-5 and TRBJ2-7; 8 nucleotides line up with TRBD1. Germline loops: CDR1 LGHNT, CDR2 FRNRAP. V lost 5 bases, J lost 2 bases, and 5 bases stayed unmatched. There are 14 residues in the CDR3. CDR3 residues: CASGTGQGAYEQYF. The CDR3 DNA is TGTGCTAGTGGTACCGGACAGGGCGCCTACGAGCAGTACTTC.

The chain employs TRBV4-1 and TRBJ1-4; 11 bases map to TRBD1. V shed 8 bases, J shed 6 bases, and the junction held 8 bases outside the gene matches. The CDR3 has 15 residues. CDR1 is MGHRA and CDR2 is YSYEKL in the germline V gene. The CDR3: CASRDRGYSDEKLFF. CDR3 bases: TGCGCCAGCCGGGACAGGGGGTATAGCGATGAAAAACTGTTTTTT.

The chain is built from TRBV6-5 and TRBJ2-5; D is perhaps TRBD1 (6 bases). Between the trimmed V and J ends, which lost 6 bases and 5 bases, there was a span of 16 bases. Germline CDR1 is MNHEY and CDR2 is SVGAGI. This CDR3 contains 14 residues. CDR3 protein: CASRSTGRWETQYF. DNA for the CDR3: TGTGCCAGCAGGTCTACAGGGCGTTGGGAGACCCAGTACTTC.

The rearrangement uses TRBV28 and TRBJ2-7, with 11 bases identical to TRBD2. This CDR3 comprises 14 residues. Germline CDR1 MDHEN, CDR2 SYDVKM. With V trimmed by 3 bases and J by 3 bases, 1 base remained unmatched. The CDR3 here is CASSFLAGGYEQYF. CDR3 nucleotides: TGTGCCAGCAGTTTTCTAGCGGGGGGCTACGAGCAGTACTTC. Supplemented by reference TRBV28 and TRBJ2-7, the full variable domain reads DVKVTQSSRYLVKRTGEKVFLECVQDMDHENMFWYRQDPGLGLRLIYFSYDVKMKEKGDIPEGYSVSREKKERFSLILESASTNQTSMYLCASSFLAGGYEQYFGPGTRLTVT.

The chain recombines TRBV18 with TRBJ2-4; 10 bases fit TRBD2. This CDR3 is 16 amino acids long. V gave up 3 bases and J gave up 2 bases; unmatched junction bases: 4. In germline, CDR1 is KGHSH, CDR2 LQKENI. CDR3: CASSPPSGGTKNIQYF. CDR3 nucleotides: TGTGCCAGCTCACCTCCTAGCGGGGGAACCAAAAACATTCAGTACTTC.

This clone appeared a single time. This sequence joins TRBV5-1 and TRBJ1-1, with D perhaps TRBD1 (5 bases). V lost 0 bases and J 6 bases, leaving 9 bases between the germline ends. Looked up from germline, CDR1 is SGHRS and CDR2 is YFSETQ. The CDR3 runs 13 residues. CDR3 DNA sequence: TGCGCCAGCAGCTTGGACAGGCCCCCTGAAGCTTTCTTT. This codes for CASSLDRPPEAFF. The variable domain in full, with the rest retrieved from reference TRBV5-1 and TRBJ1-1, is KAGVTQTPRYLIKTRGQQVTLSCSPISGHRSVSWYQQTPGQGLQFLFEYFSETQRNKGNFPGRFSGRQFSNSRSEMNVSTLELGDSALYLCASSLDRPPEAFFGQGTRLTVV.

The sample holds a few counts of this clone. The chain joins TRBV19 to TRBJ1-5; the D gene is possibly TRBD1 (6 bases). The CDR3 loop spans 17 amino acids. Germline V CDR1 and CDR2: LNHDA, SQIVND (reference sequence). V was clipped by 3 bases and J by 0 bases, with 15 bases between them. Here the CDR3 reads CASSIPETGNSNQPQHF. CDR3 nucleotide sequence: TGTGCCAGTAGTATTCCTGAGACAGGAAATAGCAATCAGCCCCAGCATTTT.

The table lists this clone with a count of one. V and J are TRBV6-6 and TRBJ2-7; possible D gene TRBD2, 5 bases. CDR3 length: 16 residues. Germline CDR1 MNHNY, CDR2 SVGAGI (reference sequence). V lost 6 bases to trimming and J lost 2 bases, with 20 bases between them. The CDR3 is CASSSGGGWRPYEQYF. The CDR3 bases are TGTGCCAGCAGCTCCGGAGGTGGGTGGAGGCCCTACGAGCAGTACTTC.

This clone was counted once. The chain carries TRBV19 and TRBJ1-5; 7 bases line up with TRBD1. The CDR3 loop spans 14 amino acids. Per germline, CDR1 LNHDA and CDR2 SQIVND (reference sequence). Unmatched junction bases numbered 8, after V lost 5 bases and J lost 7 bases. The CDR3 DNA sequence: TGTGCCAGTAGTTCACAGGGGATACGACAGCCCCAGCATTTT. Amino acid sequence: CASSSQGIRQPQHF.

This clone was seen once. V usage is TRBV19 and J usage is TRBJ2-1, with 11 bases fitting TRBD1. With V trimmed by 5 bases and J by 9 bases, 6 bases remained unmatched. This CDR3 contains 14 residues. Looked up from germline, CDR1 is LNHDA and CDR2 is SQIVND (reference sequence). The DNA for the CDR3 is TGTGCCAGTAGTCTTGGACAGGGGGCCATTGAGCAGTTCTTC. The encoded protein is CASSLGQGAIEQFF. Full variable domain (remainder filled in from reference TRBV19 and TRBJ2-1): DGGITQSPKYLFRKEGQNVTLSCEQNLNHDAMYWYRQDPGQGLRLIYYSQIVNDFQKGDIAEGYSVSREKKESFPLTVTSAQKNPTAFYLCASSLGQGAIEQFFGPGTRLTVL.

V gene TRBV19 combines with J gene TRBJ1-2; 11 bases align to TRBD1. The CDR3 has 15 amino acids. The germline V gene encodes CDR1 LNHDA and CDR2 SQIVND (reference sequence). The junction had 8 bases not matched to a gene; V was cut back by 5 bases and J by 6 bases. The CDR3 spells CASSGQGASFNGYTF. CDR3 bases: TGTGCCAGTAGTGGACAGGGGGCTTCGTTTAATGGCTACACCTTC.

The chain couples TRBV3-1 (or the pseudogene TRBV3-2) to TRBJ2-1, with TRBD1 matching over 9 bases. V dropped 0 bases and J dropped 4; count of bases not matched to a gene: 7. Germline lookup yields CDR1 LGHDT and CDR2 YNNKEL (reference sequence). This CDR3 spans 17 amino acids. This CDR3 reads CASSQDPGTGRYNEQFF. CDR3 coding DNA: TGTGCCAGCAGCCAAGACCCCGGGACAGGGCGGTACAATGAGCAGTTCTTC.

V and J are TRBV19 and TRBJ2-7; 8 positions match TRBD2. V shed 6 bases and J 3 bases; nucleotides not matched to a gene: 7. The germline V gene has CDR1 LNHDA and CDR2 SQIVND (reference sequence). The CDR3 has 14 residues. CDR3 in DNA: TGTGCCAGTAGCGGGGGGGGACCTTACTACGAGCAGTACTTC. Translated, it gives CASSGGGPYYEQYF.